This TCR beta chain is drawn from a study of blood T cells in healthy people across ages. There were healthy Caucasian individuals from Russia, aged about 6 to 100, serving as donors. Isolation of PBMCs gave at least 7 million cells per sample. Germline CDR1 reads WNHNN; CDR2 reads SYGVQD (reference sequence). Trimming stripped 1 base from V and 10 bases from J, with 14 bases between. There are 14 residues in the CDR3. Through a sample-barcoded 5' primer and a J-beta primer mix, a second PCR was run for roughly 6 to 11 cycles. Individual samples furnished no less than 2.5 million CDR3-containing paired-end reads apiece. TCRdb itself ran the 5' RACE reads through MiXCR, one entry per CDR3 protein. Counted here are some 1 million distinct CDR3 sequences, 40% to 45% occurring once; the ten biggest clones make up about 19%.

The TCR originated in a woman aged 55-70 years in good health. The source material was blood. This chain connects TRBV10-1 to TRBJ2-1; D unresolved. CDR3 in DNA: TGCGCCAGCAGTGAGTTGATTAGTCGACCGGAGCAGTTCTTC. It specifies CASSELISRPEQFF.